A single sample is the source of the 8 T cell receptor beta chains below, sequenced in a study of cytomegalovirus exposure and HLA in healthy donors. This PCR relied on a set of 60 Vbeta primers and 13 Jbeta primers. Profiled with immunoSEQ multiplex PCR; TCRdb holds only in-frame clones, not every one. Here the sample spans 85,000 to 120,000 clones, roughly 73% being singletons. Source material: PBMCs. Every receptor here comes from a man aged 35 to 55 in good health and CMV-seronegative.

CDR3 DNA sequence: TGTGCCAGCAGTGGGCGACAGGGGGCTATCGCCTACAATGAGCAGTTCTTC. Its translation is CASSGRQGAIAYNEQFF. The chain is built from TRBV6-1 and TRBJ2-1; 10 positions match TRBD1. Germline assignment: CDR1 MNHNS and CDR2 SASEGT. V shed 4 bases and J 2 bases; nucleotides not matched to a gene: 8. The CDR3 consists of 17 residues.

The CDR3 DNA is TGTGCCAGCAGACAGGGGTCCACCGGGGAGCTGTTTTTT. It is translated as CASRQGSTGELFF. The chain carries TRBV6-7 and TRBJ2-2; 7 bases map to TRBD1. TRBV6-7 belongs to the ORF category, with a function that is uncertain. This CDR3 spans 13 amino acids. V trimming: 6 bases; J trimming: 4 bases; junction bases outside the gene matches: 2.

The chain is built from TRBV4-2 and TRBJ2-5; 10 bases line up with TRBD1. The CDR3 is made up of 15 amino acids. Germline-derived CDR1 and CDR2 are LGHNA and YNFKEQ. J was trimmed by 2 bases and V by 2 bases; bases with no gene match: 2. This CDR3 is CASSQRTGGQETQYF. The CDR3 DNA sequence: TGTGCCAGCAGCCAAAGGACAGGGGGGCAAGAGACCCAGTACTTC.

This sequence joins TRBV6-1 and TRBJ2-2; the D is unclear. Germline values: CDR1 MNHNS, CDR2 SASEGT. The CDR3 totals 15 residues. V was cut by 0 bases and J by 7 bases, with 12 bases left in between. CDR3 protein: CASSEARGHGGELFF. Written as DNA, the CDR3 is TGTGCCAGCAGTGAAGCGCGAGGTCATGGCGGGGAGCTGTTTTTT.

The chain employs TRBV14 and TRBJ2-7, with D perhaps matching TRBD1 (5 bases). Trimming cost V 1 base and J 4 bases, with 14 bases left between them. Germline V lookup: CDR1 SGHDN, CDR2 FVKESK. This CDR3 region has 15 residues. CDR3 nucleotides: TGTGCCAGCAGCCAAGCCTGGGGCGGCACGTACGAGCAGTACTTC. It is translated as CASSQAWGGTYEQYF.

CDR3 in DNA: TGTGCCAGCAGGGAGGGACAGGGGAACACCGGGGAGCTGTTTTTT. This gives the protein CASREGQGNTGELFF. The chain uses TRBV6-5 and TRBJ2-2; 9 bases line up with TRBD1. Unmatched junction bases numbered 3, after V lost 6 bases and J lost 1 base. Germline values: CDR1 MNHEY, CDR2 SVGAGI. The CDR3 loop spans 15 amino acids.

This rearrangement joins TRBV5-1 to TRBJ1-1; D uncertain. The CDR3 contains 14 residues. V lost 0 bases and J 4 bases, leaving 10 bases between the germline ends. Germline V gene data show CDR1 as SGHRS and CDR2 as YFSETQ. The CDR3 region has the DNA TGCGCCAGCAGCTTGGCCCGGGCGGGCACTGAAGCTTTCTTT. Translation gives CASSLARAGTEAFF.

The chain joins TRBV6-6 to TRBJ2-5; 8 bases align to TRBD1. CDR3 size: 14 residues. Germline CDR1 reads MNHNY; CDR2 reads SVGAGI (reference sequence). Unmatched junction bases numbered 3, after V lost 5 bases and J lost 1 base. The CDR3 sequence is CASSQDRAQETQYF. Written as DNA, the CDR3 is TGTGCCAGCAGTCAGGACAGGGCCCAAGAGACCCAGTACTTC.